This T cell receptor beta chain was retrieved from a study of PD-L1 blockade in urothelial cancer. As for the study in general: Patients, treated from 2014 onward, received atezolizumab 1,200 mg intravenously every 3 weeks. Analyzed time points were 3 weeks (second dose) and 6 weeks after therapy began. Counts from blood samples showed a median of about 140,000 T cells.

Sequencing was performed with immunoSEQ multiplex PCR; in TCRdb, only in-frame clones are kept and a portion is missing. This table has 37,000 or so clones, approximately 80% appearing once. The germline CDR1 and CDR2 sequences are MGHRA and YSYEKL. Trimming left V 5 bases short and J 2 bases short, with 21 bases between. There are 17 residues in the CDR3. J is TRBJ2-5 and V is TRBV4-1; D is unresolved. The input for sequencing was PBMCs, taken around atezolizumab (anti-PD-L1) treatment. This TCR came from a man in his sixties with urothelial cancer. The CDR3 nucleotides are TGCGCCAGCAGCTCCCCAGTGAACTACCGGAATCAAGAGACCCAGTACTTC. It is translated as CASSSPVNYRNQETQYF.